A single sample is the source of the 29 T cell receptor beta chains below, sequenced in a study of T cell responses to AZD1222 COVID-19 vaccine. Profiled with immunoSEQ multiplex PCR; TCRdb holds only in-frame clones, not every one. The table includes about 120,000 clones, roughly 90% detected once. The sample was peripheral blood, taken 28 days after the second AZD1222 dose. These receptors were collected from an adult who received the AZD1222 COVID-19 vaccine.

V is TRBV2 and J is TRBJ2-7; TRBD1 matches at 9 bases. Losses at the gene ends were 4 bases for V and 6 bases for J; bases not matched to a gene: 4. Per germline, CDR1 SNHLY and CDR2 FYNNEI. This CDR3 has 13 residues. Here the CDR3 reads CASSVTGGREQYF. Written as DNA, the CDR3 is TGTGCCAGCAGTGTAACAGGGGGCCGCGAGCAGTACTTC.

This clone has only one observation. V usage is TRBV5-5 and J usage is TRBJ1-1, with D unresolved. From germline, CDR1 is SGHKS and CDR2 YYEKEE (reference sequence). This CDR3 is 13 amino acids long. V lost 2 bases and J 4 bases, leaving 9 bases between the germline ends. CDR3 sequence reads: CASSLSYATEAFF. The CDR3 DNA follows: TGTGCCAGCAGCTTATCCTACGCCACTGAAGCTTTCTTT.

The J gene is TRBJ2-5, the V gene TRBV15, with 7 bases fitting TRBD2. V lost 0 bases, J lost 4 bases, and 8 bases stayed unmatched. The CDR3 extends over 16 amino acids. Germline values: CDR1 LNHNV, CDR2 YYDKDF (reference sequence). The CDR3 loop is CATSRDREGLGETQYF. CDR3 DNA sequence: TGTGCCACCAGCAGAGATAGGGAGGGGTTAGGAGAGACCCAGTACTTC.

The chain recombines TRBV11-2 with TRBJ2-7; 10 bases map to TRBD2. The CDR3 spans 16 residues. Germline CDR1 SGHAT, CDR2 FQNNGV. V shed 5 bases and J 0 bases; nucleotides not matched to a gene: 7. The DNA of the CDR3 is TGTGCCAGCAGCCGTAGCGGGGGGAGCAGCTCCTACGAGCAGTACTTC. Protein product: CASSRSGGSSSYEQYF.

The chain is built from TRBV7-2 and TRBJ1-2; D not certain. V was trimmed by 3 bases and J by 2 bases, leaving 13 bases between them. The CDR3 runs to 15 residues. Per the germline V gene, CDR1 is SGHTA and CDR2 is FQGNSA. The CDR3 sequence: CASSFLGRSNYGYTF. CDR3 nucleotide sequence: TGTGCCAGCAGCTTCCTGGGGAGGTCGAACTATGGCTACACCTTC.

V and J are TRBV6-5 and TRBJ1-5, with 8 bases lining up with TRBD1. The germline gives CDR1 MNHEY, CDR2 SVGAGI. J was trimmed by 9 bases and V by 6 bases; bases with no gene match: 13. This CDR3 has 15 amino acids. The CDR3 protein is CASSPDRGWGGPQHF. Written as DNA, the CDR3 is TGTGCCAGCAGCCCCGACAGGGGATGGGGTGGGCCCCAGCATTTT.

The chain couples TRBV4-2 to TRBJ2-2; a weak D match, TRBD1 (5 bases). The germline V and J ends were trimmed by 2 bases and 5 bases, with 12 bases remaining between them. The CDR3 has 15 residues. The germline V gene has CDR1 LGHNA and CDR2 YNFKEQ. Here the CDR3 DNA reads TGTGCCAGCAGCCAACACTCTAAGGGGACCGGGGAGCTGTTTTTT. Protein sequence: CASSQHSKGTGELFF.

This chain links TRBV30 with TRBJ1-2; D is unclear. V shed 3 bases and J shed 7 bases, with 12 bases lying between them. This CDR3 is built from 12 residues. CDR1 is GTSNPN, CDR2 SVGIG, per germline (reference sequence). The CDR3 nucleotides read TGTGCCTGGAGCCGCAGGTTGGGTGGCTACACCTTC. Amino acid sequence: CAWSRRLGGYTF.

A single count supports this clone. V usage is TRBV6-4 and J usage is TRBJ1-6; 9 bases fit TRBD1. V gave up 4 bases and J gave up 10 bases; unmatched junction bases: 2. This CDR3 is built from 13 residues. Germline CDR1 reads MRHNA; CDR2 reads SNTAGT. The CDR3 DNA sequence: TGTGCCAGCAGTGGGACAGGGGACTCACCCCTCCACTTT. It yields the protein CASSGTGDSPLHF.

The chain combines TRBV19 with TRBJ1-2; 11 bases line up with TRBD1. Per the germline V gene, CDR1 is LNHDA and CDR2 is SQIVND (reference sequence). This CDR3 is 16 amino acids long. After removal of 6 bases from V and 5 bases from J, the junction contained 11 bases not matched to a gene. The CDR3 here is CASSPPGTGGVYGYTF. The CDR3 coding sequence is TGTGCCAGTAGCCCCCCCGGGACAGGGGGTGTGTATGGCTACACCTTC.

This chain uses TRBV29-1 with TRBJ1-2; TRBD1 agrees at 7 bases. Germline V gene sequence: CDR1 SQVTM, CDR2 ANQGSEA. Unmatched junction bases numbered 4, after V lost 7 bases and J lost 5 bases. The CDR3 extends over 11 amino acids. Here the CDR3 reads CSARGGYGYTF. CDR3 DNA: TGCAGCGCCAGGGGGGGATATGGCTACACCTTC. Using reference TRBV29-1 and TRBJ1-2 for the parts outside the CDR3, the full variable domain is SAVISQKPSRDICQRGTSLTIQCQVDSQVTMMFWYRQQPGQSLTLIATANQGSEATYESGFVIDKFPISRPNLTFSTLTVSNMSPEDSSIYLCSARGGYGYTFGSGTRLTVV.

This clone was detected a few times. The V call is TRBV2, the J call TRBJ2-7; the match to TRBD1 covers 9 bases. Germline CDR1 reads SNHLY; CDR2 reads FYNNEI. V was pared by 6 bases and J by 7 bases, with 13 bases of the junction left unmatched. The CDR3 has 15 residues. The CDR3 DNA sequence: TGTGCCAGCAGAGAACCGGGACAGGGCGGTCGGGAGCAGTACTTC. It specifies CASREPGQGGREQYF.

As regards this clone: This specimen includes other DNA sequences encoding the same CDR3. The chain uses TRBV6-2 or TRBV6-3 and TRBJ1-2; no definite D call. The CDR3 runs to 13 residues. V was clipped by 2 bases and J by 5 bases, with 9 bases between them. Germline assignment: CDR1 MNHEY and CDR2 SVGEGT. The CDR3 loop is CASSYGRVYGYTF. CDR3 sequence (DNA): TGTGCCAGCAGTTACGGAAGGGTTTATGGCTACACCTTC.

The V gene is TRBV4-1, the J gene TRBJ2-7; 9 bases align to TRBD1. Per the germline V gene, CDR1 is MGHRA and CDR2 is YSYEKL. J was trimmed by 4 bases and V by 1 base; bases with no gene match: 5. The CDR3 length is 15 residues. CDR3 loop: CASSQGAGQGYEQYF. The CDR3 DNA follows: TGCGCCAGCAGCCAAGGAGCGGGACAGGGTTACGAGCAGTACTTC.

This sequence joins TRBV5-3 and TRBJ1-2; 10 nucleotides agree with TRBD1. TRBV5-3 is known as an ORF, though its function is uncertain. The junction had 5 bases not matched to a gene; V was cut back by 3 bases and J by 3 bases. This CDR3 has 15 amino acids. This CDR3 is CARSWRQGAHYGYTF. CDR3 sequence (DNA): TGTGCCAGAAGCTGGCGACAGGGGGCCCACTATGGCTACACCTTC.

V is TRBV19 and J is TRBJ1-4; TRBD1 matches 7 bases. Germline V CDR1 and CDR2: LNHDA, SQIVND (reference sequence). The ends lost 4 bases at V and 4 bases at J; junction bases unmatched: 3. The CDR3 is 14 amino acids. The CDR3: CASSKDRDNEKLFF. The CDR3 DNA follows: TGTGCCAGTAGTAAAGACAGGGATAATGAAAAACTGTTTTTT. Complete variable domain (other parts from reference TRBV19 and TRBJ1-4): DGGITQSPKYLFRKEGQNVTLSCEQNLNHDAMYWYRQDPGQGLRLIYYSQIVNDFQKGDIAEGYSVSREKKESFPLTVTSAQKNPTAFYLCASSKDRDNEKLFFGSGTQLSVL.

CDR3 protein: CASSHGLAGSTGELFF. As DNA, the CDR3 is TGTGCCAGCAGCCACGGACTAGCGGGGAGCACCGGGGAGCTGTTTTTT. The chain carries TRBV5-4 and TRBJ2-2; TRBD2 matches 12 bases. Germline CDR1 and CDR2: SGHNT and YYREEE (reference sequence). The CDR3 is made up of 16 amino acids. J gave up 4 bases and V 4 bases, and 5 bases lay outside the gene matches.

The chain employs TRBV6-1 and TRBJ1-5; 7 positions match TRBD1. CDR1 and CDR2 (germline): MNHNS, SASEGT. Unmatched junction bases numbered 7, after V lost 2 bases and J lost 6 bases. This CDR3 comprises 15 residues. CDR3 DNA: TGTGCCAGCAGTGAACAGAAAACAGGGGTTCAGCCCCAGCATTTT. Encoded protein: CASSEQKTGVQPQHF.

The gene calls are TRBV5-1 and TRBJ2-5; 9 nucleotides match TRBD2. The CDR3 length is 15 residues. The germline gives CDR1 SGHRS, CDR2 YFSETQ. With 6 bases clipped from V and 1 base from J, the junction kept 7 bases outside the gene matches. The CDR3 region has the DNA TGCGCCAGCAAGCAAGCTAGCGGGGCCCAAGAGACCCAGTACTTC. The encoded protein is CASKQASGAQETQYF.

The CDR3 here is CASRDRNTGELFF. Here the CDR3 DNA reads TGTGCCAGCAGGGACAGAAACACCGGGGAGCTGTTTTTT. The genes are TRBV2 and TRBJ2-2; a weak D match, TRBD1 (6 bases). Germline CDR1 is SNHLY and CDR2 is FYNNEI. The CDR3 is made up of 13 amino acids. V was pared by 6 bases and J by 2 bases, with 7 bases between.

This chain links TRBV15 with TRBJ2-5, with 10 positions matching TRBD2. V dropped 0 bases and J dropped 8; count of bases not matched to a gene: 9. This CDR3 comprises 16 residues. Germline CDR1 is LNHNV and CDR2 is YYDKDF (reference sequence). CDR3 protein: CATSRDLGTSARTQYF. In nucleotides, the CDR3 is TGTGCCACCAGCAGAGATCTTGGGACTAGCGCCCGAACCCAGTACTTC. Full variable domain (rest looked up from reference TRBV15 and TRBJ2-5): DAMVIQNPRYQVTQFGKPVTLSCSQTLNHNVMYWYQQKSSQAPKLLFHYYDKDFNNEADTPDNFQSRRPNTSFCFLDIRSPGLGDTAMYLCATSRDLGTSARTQYFGPGTRLLVL.

V and J are TRBV14 and TRBJ1-5; D remains ambiguous. V was cut by 2 bases and J by 6 bases, with 2 bases left in between. Germline V gene lookup returns CDR1 SGHDN and CDR2 FVKESK. The length of the CDR3 is 11 residues. CDR3 sequence reads: CASSQCQPQHF. CDR3 nucleotides: TGTGCCAGCAGCCAATGTCAGCCCCAGCATTTT.

The chain is built from TRBV9 and TRBJ2-7; D is unresolved. The V end lost 0 bases, the J end lost 3 bases, and 7 bases lay between the germline ends. CDR3 length: 13 amino acids. Germline CDR1 is SGDLS and CDR2 is YYNGEE. This CDR3 reads CASSVEANYEQYF. DNA for the CDR3: TGTGCCAGCAGCGTAGAGGCAAACTACGAGCAGTACTTC.

The V and J genes are TRBV10-3 and TRBJ1-6; D is unresolved. The CDR3 is made up of 14 amino acids. CDR1 and CDR2 (germline): ENHRY, SYGVKD. Trimming pared 10 bases from V and 7 bases from J, leaving 17 bases between. This CDR3 is CATWTGSENSPLHF. DNA for the CDR3: TGTGCCACCTGGACGGGTAGTGAGAATTCACCCCTCCACTTT.

The rearrangement joins TRBV10-3 to TRBJ1-4; TRBD1 matches 8 bases. The CDR3 sequence is 13 residues long. Trimming removed 8 bases from V and 3 bases from J; junction bases left unmatched: 2. Per germline, CDR1 ENHRY and CDR2 SYGVKD. The DNA of the CDR3 is TGTGCCATCGGGGACAGGTCTAATGAAAAACTGTTTTTT. The encoded protein is CAIGDRSNEKLFF.

V is TRBV19 and J is TRBJ1-1; D call uncertain. Germline V gene data show CDR1 as LNHDA and CDR2 as SQIVND (reference sequence). Between the trimmed V and J ends, which lost 4 bases and 4 bases, there was a span of 13 bases. This CDR3 spans 14 amino acids. CDR3 amino acids: CASSNGRQSTEAFF. The CDR3 bases are TGTGCCAGTAGTAACGGGCGGCAGAGCACTGAAGCTTTCTTT.

This clone was counted once. The chain combines TRBV7-6 with TRBJ1-4; 8 nucleotides agree with TRBD1. This CDR3 spans 15 amino acids. V was pared by 3 bases and J by 8 bases, with 8 bases of the junction left unmatched. Per germline, CDR1 SGHVS and CDR2 FNYEAQ. The CDR3 region is CASSLSTGGREKLFF. In DNA, the CDR3 is TGTGCCAGCAGCTTGAGTACAGGGGGGCGGGAAAAACTGTTTTTT.

The sample holds a few counts of this clone. The chain recombines TRBV11-3 with TRBJ2-1, with D tentatively TRBD1 or TRBD2 (6 bases each). This CDR3 spans 13 amino acids. The germline V gene encodes CDR1 SGHNT and CDR2 YENEEA. Trimming took off 8 bases at V and 1 base at J, with 9 bases between the two ends. CDR3 amino acids: CASGGTSYNEQFF. CDR3 coding DNA: TGTGCCAGCGGGGGGACATCCTACAATGAGCAGTTCTTC.

The genes are TRBV19 and TRBJ1-4, with no clear D. Germline V lookup: CDR1 LNHDA, CDR2 SQIVND (reference sequence). V lost 5 bases and J 5 bases, leaving 9 bases between the germline ends. The CDR3 has 13 residues. The DNA of the CDR3 is TGTGCCAGTAGTCCAAGTCACAATGAAAAACTGTTTTTT. This gives the protein CASSPSHNEKLFF.